The present T cell receptor beta chain was sequenced within a study of blood T cell repertoires in COVID-19. Study-wide background: Symptom resolution, clearance, or two negative PCRs marked the recovered donors of Cohort 3. PBMCs, B-cell-depleted T cells, or T cells provided the cDNA or gDNA that made up the material.

Donors were grouped by their self-reported clinical history. In the authors' methods: By means of reference gene primer amplification, nucleated cell counts were estimated. Data came from immunoSEQ multiplex PCR; TCRdb stores just in-frame clones and leaves some out. Clone size and V and J calls were adopted from that table, with D and trimming inferred from the DNA. The sample has under 300,000 clones; about 88% are singletons. CDR1 is DFQATT, CDR2 SNEGSKA, per germline (reference sequence). The CDR3 has 11 residues. V dropped 4 bases and J dropped 2 bases, with 6 bases sitting between them. This sequence was found in a woman between 55 and 75 years old in a cohort exposed to, infected with or recovered from COVID-19 (not recorded which). Sequenced input: PBMCs or T cells enriched from blood (not recorded which). V usage is TRBV20-1 and J usage is TRBJ2-7, with D uncertain. In DNA form, the CDR3 reads TGCAGTGCTAATCGGGCCTACGAGCAGTACTTC. Translating gives CSANRAYEQYF.